The 26 T cell receptor beta chains presented below share a single source sample, sequenced in a study of T cell repertoires in cytomegalovirus infection. No antigen has been identified for these receptors. TCRdb redid the calling of the reads with MiXCR, one entry per CDR3 protein. The sample has roughly 310,000 distinct CDR3 sequences; just under 30% are singletons. Sequences were derived from cultured PBMCs, sampled from culture after CMV antigen stimulation. These receptors were collected from a human donor in good health (CMV status not recorded). Some clones in this sample may be carry-over from other donors' samples.

V and J are TRBV5-1 and TRBJ2-4; TRBD1 might be the D (6 bases). Trimming took 0 bases from V and 0 from J, leaving 10 bases between them. This CDR3 is built from 16 residues. From germline, CDR1 is SGHRS and CDR2 YFSETQ. CDR3 region: CASSLEVQGAKNIQYF. The CDR3 bases are TGCGCCAGCAGCTTGGAGGTACAGGGAGCCAAAAACATTCAGTACTTC.

CDR3 nucleotides: TGTGCCAGCAGCTTGGGCCCCACTGGCGCCTATAATTCACCCCTCCACTTT. This codes for CASSLGPTGAYNSPLHF. The gene calls are TRBV7-9 and TRBJ1-6; D ambiguous. Trimming took 3 bases from V and 2 from J, leaving 14 bases between them. This CDR3 is built from 17 residues. Per germline, CDR1 SEHNR and CDR2 FQNEAQ (reference sequence).

In this sample, this clonotype turned up a few times. V is TRBV30 and J is TRBJ1-1; 9 nucleotides match TRBD1. Germline trimming cut 3 bases from V and 2 bases from J; bases unmatched to any gene: 4. CDR1 GTSNPN and CDR2 SVGIG come from the germline V gene (reference sequence). The CDR3 has 14 residues. CDR3 sequence (DNA): TGTGCCTGGAGACAAACAGGGGGCAACACTGAAGCTTTCTTT. It yields the protein CAWRQTGGNTEAFF.

The chain combines TRBV7-3 with TRBJ2-7; D unclear. Between the trimmed V and J ends, which lost 5 bases and 5 bases, there was a span of 19 bases. Germline loops: CDR1 SGHTA, CDR2 FQGTGA. The CDR3 has 15 residues. CDR3 DNA sequence: TGTGCCAGCAGCCCGCCTAATGCAAGGGCCGACGAGCAGTACTTC. Translating gives CASSPPNARADEQYF.

The J gene is TRBJ2-7, the V gene TRBV3-1; the match to TRBD2 covers 15 bases. With V trimmed by 4 bases and J by 3 bases, 7 bases remained unmatched. CDR3 length: 17 amino acids. Per germline, CDR1 LGHDT and CDR2 YNNKEL (reference sequence). The CDR3: CASSRGLAGGRFYEQYF. The DNA of the CDR3 is TGTGCCAGCAGCCGGGGACTAGCGGGGGGCCGGTTCTACGAGCAGTACTTC.

This clonotype showed up just once. The genes are TRBV5-1 and TRBJ1-4; D gene ambiguous. The germline CDR1 and CDR2 sequences are SGHRS and YFSETQ. This CDR3 is 13 amino acids long. V shed 3 bases and J shed 5 bases, with 8 bases lying between them. CDR3 protein: CASSWEGNEKLFF. CDR3 sequence (DNA): TGCGCCAGCAGCTGGGAAGGGAATGAAAAACTGTTTTTT.

This clonotype was seen only once. The chain combines TRBV20-1 with TRBJ2-7; the match to TRBD2 covers 16 bases. CDR3 length: 15 amino acids. Per the germline V gene, CDR1 is DFQATT and CDR2 is SNEGSKA (reference sequence). Trimming removed 1 base from V and 6 bases from J; junction bases left unmatched: 3. The CDR3 DNA sequence: TGCAGTGCTAGAGGGGGACTAGCGGGAGGGCTCGAGCAGTACTTC. Translated, it gives CSARGGLAGGLEQYF.

This clonotype came up a few times. V usage is TRBV12-3 or TRBV12-4 and J usage is TRBJ1-4; 7 bases fit TRBD1. Trimming took 2 bases from V and 8 from J; bases not matched to a gene: 5. CDR3 length: 14 residues. The CDR3 DNA follows: TGTGCCAGCAGTTTAAGGCAGGGGGAGGAAAAACTGTTTTTT. Protein sequence: CASSLRQGEEKLFF.

At least ten counts were recorded for this clonotype. J is TRBJ2-1 and V is TRBV7-2, with TRBD2 identical over 10 bases. CDR3 size: 16 residues. V shed 1 base, J shed 6 bases, and the junction held 6 bases outside the gene matches. Germline V CDR1 and CDR2: SGHTA, FQGNSA. The chain's CDR3 is CASSLVASGGSNEQFF. The CDR3 DNA reads as TGTGCCAGCAGCTTAGTTGCTAGCGGGGGTAGCAATGAGCAGTTCTTC.

V usage is TRBV5-6 and J usage is TRBJ1-5, with a tentative D call TRBD1 (5 bases). Germline assignment: CDR1 SGHDT and CDR2 YYEEEE. The CDR3 covers 16 residues. With 4 bases removed from V and 2 bases from J, the gap between germline ends came to 16 bases. CDR3 in DNA: TGTGCCAGCAGCAAGGGGACCGGGAGGCGCAATCAGCCCCAGCATTTT. It translates to CASSKGTGRRNQPQHF.

CDR3 sequence (DNA): TGTGCCAGCAGTGAACTAACTACGTCTTTCTTT. Translating it yields CASSELTTSFF. The V call is TRBV6-1, the J call TRBJ1-1; no firm D call. CDR3 size: 11 residues. Germline V CDR1 and CDR2: MNHNS, SASEGT. Trimming removed 2 bases from V and 12 bases from J, with 10 bases in between.

The chain is built from TRBV12-3 or TRBV12-4 and TRBJ1-4; perhaps TRBD1 as D (6 bases). V lost 0 bases to trimming and J lost 9 bases, with 8 bases between them. CDR3 length equals 13 residues. The DNA for the CDR3 is TGTGCCAGCAGTTTAGCTGGACAGAAAAAACTGTTTTTT. Translating gives CASSLAGQKKLFF.

This clonotype was observed a handful of times. This sequence joins TRBV12-3 or TRBV12-4 and TRBJ2-1; tentatively, D is TRBD2 (6 bases). This CDR3 has 17 residues. Deletions cut 5 bases from V and 1 base from J, with 18 bases between. The CDR3 sequence: CASSAMGPGVSYNEQFF. As DNA, the CDR3 is TGTGCCAGCAGTGCCATGGGACCGGGGGTTTCCTACAATGAGCAGTTCTTC.

This clonotype appeared a few times. This sequence joins TRBV7-2 and TRBJ2-5; a possible D gene is TRBD1 (5 bases). This CDR3 comprises 13 residues. Germline CDR1 is SGHTA and CDR2 is FQGNSA. Trimming cost V 5 bases and J 5 bases, with 12 bases left between them. The CDR3 region has the DNA TGTGCCAGCAGCCCTCAGGGATTGGAGACCCAGTACTTC. It is translated as CASSPQGLETQYF.

V and J are TRBV28 and TRBJ2-7; D call uncertain. V was pared by 8 bases and J by 2 bases, with 13 bases between. The CDR3 has 13 amino acids. Germline CDR1 reads MDHEN; CDR2 reads SYDVKM. The CDR3 bases are TGTGCCAGCTCGGTCGGAGATACCTACGAGCAGTACTTC. Residues: CASSVGDTYEQYF. Supplemented by reference TRBV28 and TRBJ2-7, the full variable domain reads DVKVTQSSRYLVKRTGEKVFLECVQDMDHENMFWYRQDPGLGLRLIYFSYDVKMKEKGDIPEGYSVSREKKERFSLILESASTNQTSMYLCASSVGDTYEQYFGPGTRLTVT.

This clonotype was counted a few times. The chain couples TRBV7-9 to TRBJ2-2; D remains ambiguous. The CDR3 is made up of 14 amino acids. The V gene lost 2 bases and the J gene lost 8 bases, with 12 bases spanning the gap. Per the germline V gene, CDR1 is SEHNR and CDR2 is FQNEAQ (reference sequence). CDR3 amino acids: CASSLRARIGELFF. The CDR3 DNA is TGTGCCAGCAGCTTACGGGCGCGGATAGGGGAGCTGTTTTTT.

The CDR3 here is CASSLLTGASSWVFF. CDR3 coding DNA: TGTGCCAGCAGTTTATTAACAGGGGCCTCAAGTTGGGTTTTCTTT. V usage is TRBV27 and J usage is TRBJ1-1, with TRBD1 matching over 7 bases. The germline CDR1 and CDR2 sequences are MNHEY and SMNVEV (reference sequence). Losses at the gene ends were 1 base for V and 13 bases for J; bases not matched to a gene: 15. The CDR3 is 15 amino acids.

This clonotype was counted a few times. This sequence joins TRBV19 and TRBJ1-6; D is unresolved. Germline V gene data show CDR1 as LNHDA and CDR2 as SQIVND (reference sequence). The CDR3 length is 15 residues. Trimming removed 9 bases at V and 7 bases at J, with 19 bases between. The CDR3, as DNA: TGTGCCAGCAAAATCGAAGTACAGTGGAATTCACCCCTCCACTTT. This sequence encodes CASKIEVQWNSPLHF.

Only a few counts were recorded for this clonotype. V and J are TRBV4-1 and TRBJ1-2; D is possibly TRBD1 (5 bases). V lost 1 base to trimming and J lost 5 bases, with 14 bases between them. The CDR3 contains 15 residues. Germline V gene lookup returns CDR1 MGHRA and CDR2 YSYEKL. The CDR3 region is CASSQGSDIPYGYTF. CDR3 coding DNA: TGCGCCAGCAGCCAAGGGTCGGACATCCCGTATGGCTACACCTTC.

This clonotype has just a few counts. The V gene is TRBV5-6, the J gene TRBJ1-2, with unresolved D. The CDR3 has 14 residues. The ends were cut back, 2 bases at V and 2 bases at J, with 10 bases in the middle. Germline CDR1 is SGHDT and CDR2 is YYEEEE. In DNA form, the CDR3 reads TGTGCCAGCAGCTTCATGGGTCTCAACTATGGCTACACCTTC. Encoded protein: CASSFMGLNYGYTF.

The rearrangement links TRBV7-7 to TRBJ2-2; 11 bases line up with TRBD2. The trim removed 4 bases at V and 5 bases at J, leaving 6 bases unmatched. The CDR3 totals 16 residues. Looked up from germline, CDR1 is SSHAT and CDR2 is FNYEAQ (reference sequence). The CDR3 DNA sequence: TGTGCCAGCAGCTCCAGTCCTAGCGGGGGGACCGGGGAGCTGTTTTTT. This sequence encodes CASSSSPSGGTGELFF.

This chain links TRBV6-1 with TRBJ2-1; 9 nucleotides match TRBD2. J lost 4 bases, V lost 5 bases, and 15 bases had no gene match. Germline loops: CDR1 MNHNS, CDR2 SASEGT. The CDR3 covers 18 residues. The CDR3 loop is CASSSKSLAGVVYNEQFF. Here the CDR3 DNA reads TGTGCCAGCAGTTCCAAATCCTTAGCGGGGGTGGTATACAATGAGCAGTTCTTC.

This clonotype came up many times. The V and J genes are TRBV2 and TRBJ1-4, with 7 bases aligning to TRBD1. The CDR3 is 13 amino acids. Germline CDR1 SNHLY, CDR2 FYNNEI. The V gene end was trimmed by 4 bases and the J gene end by 14 bases; junction bases not matched to a gene: 10. CDR3 loop: CASSGLTGPVLFF. As DNA, the CDR3 is TGTGCCAGCAGTGGGTTGACAGGGCCTGTCCTGTTTTTT.

This clonotype was seen more than once but under ten times. CDR3 amino acids: CASSKQRSNQPQHF. CDR3 coding DNA: TGTGCCAGCAGCAAGCAGCGTAGCAATCAGCCCCAGCATTTT. The V gene is TRBV7-2, the J gene TRBJ1-5; no firm D call. The CDR3 contains 14 residues. Germline CDR1 and CDR2: SGHTA and FQGNSA. Trimming shortened V by 5 bases and J by 0 bases, and 8 bases separated the two germline ends.

This clonotype was picked up one time. J is TRBJ1-2 and V is TRBV4-1; D gene ambiguous. Germline V gives CDR1 MGHRA, CDR2 YSYEKL. The CDR3 spans 13 residues. The V end was cut by 0 bases, the J end by 5 bases, with 7 bases between. This CDR3 is CASSQEGRYGYTF. CDR3 DNA: TGCGCCAGCAGCCAAGAAGGCAGGTATGGCTACACCTTC.

This clonotype has ten or more counts. The rearrangement links TRBV28 to TRBJ2-2; the match to TRBD1 covers 7 bases. CDR1 is MDHEN and CDR2 is SYDVKM in the germline V gene. With 6 bases clipped from V and 7 bases from J, the junction kept 5 bases outside the gene matches. The CDR3 extends over 13 amino acids. The CDR3 DNA is TGTGCCAGCAGGCCGACAGGGTACGGGGAGCTGTTTTTT. Encoded protein: CASRPTGYGELFF. Full variable domain (outside the CDR3, taken from reference TRBV28 and TRBJ2-2): DVKVTQSSRYLVKRTGEKVFLECVQDMDHENMFWYRQDPGLGLRLIYFSYDVKMKEKGDIPEGYSVSREKKERFSLILESASTNQTSMYLCASRPTGYGELFFGEGSRLTVL.